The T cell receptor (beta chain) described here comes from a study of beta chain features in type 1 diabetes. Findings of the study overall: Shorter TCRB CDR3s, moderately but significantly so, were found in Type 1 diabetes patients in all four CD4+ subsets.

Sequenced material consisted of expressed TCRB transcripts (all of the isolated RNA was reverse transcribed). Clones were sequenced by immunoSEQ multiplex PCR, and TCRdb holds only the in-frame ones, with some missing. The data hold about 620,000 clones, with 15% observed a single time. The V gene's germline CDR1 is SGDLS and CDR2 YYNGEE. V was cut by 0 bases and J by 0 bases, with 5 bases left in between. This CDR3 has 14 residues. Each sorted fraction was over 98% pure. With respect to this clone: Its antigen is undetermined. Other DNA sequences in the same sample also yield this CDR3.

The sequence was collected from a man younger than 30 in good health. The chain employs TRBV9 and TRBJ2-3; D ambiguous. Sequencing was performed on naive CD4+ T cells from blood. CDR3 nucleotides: TGTGCCAGCAGCGTAGTTGGCAGCACAGATACGCAGTATTTT. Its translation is CASSVVGSTDTQYF.